This section outlines one T cell receptor (beta chain) sequence together with its context. What this receptor recognizes is not known. Per-base qualities were not stored, and no clone one base away is much larger. Looking up the germline V gene (reference sequence) yields CDR1 DFQATT and CDR2 SNEGSKA. From its cysteine to its phenylalanine, the CDR3 spans 15 amino acids. Just the 45-base CDR3 DNA is kept, in frame starting at base 1. Unmatched junction bases come to 11, with V trimmed by 5 bases and J by 4 bases. This entry comes from a study of blood T cells in healthy people across ages (dated by TCRdb to about 2015). About the study as a whole: In model experiments, template switching captured about one uniquely barcoded TCR beta cDNA molecule for every two T cells. The study measured age-related changes in TCR beta repertoire diversity using deep sequencing normalized with unique cDNA molecular identifiers. Four age groups were formed from the donors: young (average about 16 years), middle-aged (approximately 39), aged (roughly 56) and long-lived (around 82). To avoid experimental bias, donors of different ages were spread randomly across the sequencing lanes. The study analyzed two additional independent replicas of 1 million unique cDNA reads from the same blood draw for two donors, one aged 18 to 30 and one aged 80 or older. What the authors observed across the whole study: As age increased, observed TCR beta diversity per million T cells dropped in a roughly linear way, and a significant reduction was already evident by age 40. Conclusive comparison of naive and antigen-experienced compartments was prevented by the profiling of bulk unsorted PBMCs. A strong correlation was found between observed TCR beta diversity and the percentage of naive T cells measured by flow cytometry. Because the CMV infection status of the donors was unknown, age-related changes in expanded clonotypes may potentially have been confounded. Compared with the aged group, the long-lived group had more naive CD4+ T cells, fewer expanded clones and increased TCR diversity, suggesting age selection. Estimates of total diversity based on one million sequenced T cells were regarded as lower bounds and as underestimates.

Systemically healthy Caucasian individuals from Russia, around 39 in total and aged roughly 6 to 100 years, were included as donors. About 10 milliliters of peripheral blood were collected from each donor into EDTA-treated Vacutainer tubes. Ficoll-Paque density-gradient centrifugation was used to isolate PBMCs, with at least 7 million per sample. Trizol reagent was used to extract total RNA from the PBMCs, yielding at least 6 micrograms per sample. For every donor, flow cytometry on a PBMC aliquot measured the percentage of naive CD45RAhigh/CD27high T cells. Library creation used 5' RACE. Sequencer: Illumina HiSeq 2500. A second PCR of about 6 to 11 cycles was run with a J-beta primer mix and a sample-barcoded 5' primer. Each TCR beta cDNA molecule received a unique molecular identifier from a template-switch 5' adaptor carrying 12 random nucleotides. Each sample yielded at least 3 million CDR3-containing paired-end reads. First-strand cDNA was synthesized from all RNA with the Mint cDNA synthesis kit, primed by a TRBC-specific oligonucleotide. Following uracil-DNA glycosylase treatment, a first 18-cycle PCR with universal primers M1SS and BC2_uni_R was performed on all cDNA. In the original analysis: Normalization of each sample was performed by random selection of 1 million high-quality reads, each carrying a distinct molecular identifier. Instead of being binned into consensus sequences, reads that shared molecular identifiers were thrown out. CDR3 identification, clonotype clustering and error correction used MiTCR with a Q25 quality threshold and the strictest error-elimination algorithm. A nonparametric unseen species model with Euler transformation was used to estimate a lower bound on total TCR beta diversity. The raw public data were reprocessed by TCRdb itself: fastp quality trimming at Q25, MiXCR clonotype calling, in-frame beta chains only. Entries that share a CDR3 protein sequence are merged under the most common genes and DNA. Here the V and J calls rest on TCRdb's processing, not on the authors' analysis. This sample holds some 1,500,000 distinct CDR3 sequences; 35% to 45% were observed only once. About 4% of the sample comes from the top ten.

Rearrangement joined TRBV20-1 to TRBJ2-5; 9 bases in between match TRBD1. The TCR sequence derives from a woman aged 18-29 years in good health. The sequenced material came from blood. The CDR3 loop reads CSARDRVYYSETQYF. The nucleotides read TGCAGTGCTCGGGACAGGGTCTACTACTCAGAGACCCAGTACTTC.